The T cell receptor (beta chain) described here comes from a study of beta chain features in type 1 diabetes. Study-level findings and limits: Significant though moderate, a shortening of TCRB CDR3s appeared in all four CD4+ subsets of Type 1 diabetes patients. Lower insertion and higher deletion counts appeared at VDJ junctions in type 1 diabetes patients.

There are 15 residues in the CDR3. Per the germline V gene, CDR1 is MGHRA and CDR2 is YSYEKL. V was pared by 4 bases and J by 4 bases, with 13 bases between. cDNA synthesis used the whole RNA isolate, giving expressed TCRB sequences. Libraries were prepared by immunoSEQ multiplex PCR; TCRdb keeps only in-frame clonotypes and omits some of them. The repertoire consists of around 250,000 clones, with 20% occurring once and the leading ten covering more than 0.025%. This clone was recorded a few times. The antigen remains undetermined. Sorted cells reached over 98% purity in every population. The sequence was obtained from a woman aged 40 to 50 with type 1 diabetes. The sequencing sample was made of naive CD4+ T cells from blood. The V gene is TRBV4-1, the J gene TRBJ1-4; TRBD1 is a possible D gene (6 bases). CDR3 in amino acids: CASSRGGIDNEKLFF. CDR3 nucleotides: TGCGCCAGCAGCCGAGGGGGAATCGATAATGAAAAACTGTTTTTT.